The 13 T cell receptor beta chains reported below all come from one sample, sequenced in a study of T cells after yellow fever vaccination. TCRdb used MiXCR to reprocess the 5' RACE reads, holding one entry per CDR3 protein. Of about 550,000 distinct CDR3 sequences in the sample, about 19% were seen once. This specimen was PBMCs, taken 15 days after the yellow fever booster vaccination. All receptors derive from a man aged 30 to 45 who received the YFV17D yellow fever vaccine.

This clonotype was detected a few times. V gene TRBV25-1 combines with J gene TRBJ2-3; no reliable D call. Germline assignment: CDR1 MGHDK and CDR2 SYGVNS. The CDR3 has 11 amino acids. Trimming took off 1 base at V and 12 bases at J, with 8 bases between the two ends. The CDR3 protein is CASSELMVQYF. The CDR3 DNA reads as TGTGCCAGCAGTGAATTGATGGTCCAGTATTTT.

A few counts support this clonotype. This chain links TRBV28 with TRBJ2-7, with D possibly being TRBD1 (5 bases). Germline V lookup: CDR1 MDHEN, CDR2 SYDVKM. V was trimmed by 7 bases and J by 2 bases, leaving 12 bases between them. The CDR3 consists of 13 residues. The DNA for the CDR3 is TGTGCCAGCACAGGGCAGACGACCTACGAGCAGTACTTC. Its protein product is CASTGQTTYEQYF. Full variable domain (remainder filled in from reference TRBV28 and TRBJ2-7): DVKVTQSSRYLVKRTGEKVFLECVQDMDHENMFWYRQDPGLGLRLIYFSYDVKMKEKGDIPEGYSVSREKKERFSLILESASTNQTSMYLCASTGQTTYEQYFGPGTRLTVT.

The V call is TRBV18, the J call TRBJ2-2; no firm D call. Trimming removed 6 bases at V and 1 base at J, with 9 bases between. The CDR3 sequence is 14 residues long. The germline V gene has CDR1 KGHSH and CDR2 LQKENI. CDR3 coding DNA: TGTGCCAGCTCGAAAGATGGGAACACCGGGGAGCTGTTTTTT. Translation: CASSKDGNTGELFF.

V gene TRBV20-1 combines with J gene TRBJ2-5; D not resolved. V was clipped by 3 bases and J by 0 bases, with 5 bases between them. Germline CDR1 is DFQATT and CDR2 is SNEGSKA (reference sequence). CDR3 length: 12 amino acids. CDR3 sequence: CSASRNQETQYF. CDR3 DNA: TGCAGTGCTAGCCGGAACCAAGAGACCCAGTACTTC.

The gene calls are TRBV7-2 and TRBJ2-3; 11 bases fit TRBD1. Germline V gives CDR1 SGHTA, CDR2 FQGNSA. J was trimmed by 4 bases and V by 4 bases; bases with no gene match: 7. The CDR3 sequence is 16 residues long. In DNA form, the CDR3 reads TGTGCCAGCAGCTCCCTCCGGACAGGGGGCGCAGATACGCAGTATTTT. Translation gives CASSSLRTGGADTQYF.

Only a few counts were recorded for this clonotype. V usage is TRBV24-1 and J usage is TRBJ2-2, with D unresolved. Germline CDR1 and CDR2: KGHDR and SFDVKD. V was cut by 4 bases and J by 5 bases, with 4 bases left in between. The CDR3 spans 12 residues. This CDR3 is CATSDRTGELFF. CDR3 in DNA: TGTGCCACCAGTGACAGGACCGGGGAGCTGTTTTTT.

This chain links TRBV6-1 with TRBJ2-6, with a tentative D call TRBD1 (6 bases). CDR1 MNHNS and CDR2 SASEGT come from the germline V gene. This CDR3 is built from 13 residues. Trimming pared 9 bases from V and 4 bases from J, leaving 10 bases between. Here the CDR3 reads CASGTSGANVLTF. Written as DNA, the CDR3 is TGTGCCAGTGGGACATCCGGGGCCAACGTCCTGACTTTC.

This clonotype has a count of ten or more. The chain carries TRBV20-1 and TRBJ2-1, with TRBD2 matching over 13 bases. Trimming took 7 bases from V and 7 from J; bases not matched to a gene: 7. CDR3 length: 14 residues. Germline-derived CDR1 and CDR2 are DFQATT and SNEGSKA (reference sequence). DNA of the CDR3: TGCAGTGTCCCGACTAGCGGGAGGCGGAATGAGCAGTTCTTC. The encoded protein is CSVPTSGRRNEQFF.

The DNA of the CDR3 is TGTGCCAGCTTGATGGGGGTGAACACTGAAGCTTTCTTT. Protein: CASLMGVNTEAFF. J is TRBJ1-1 and V is TRBV7-2, with D possibly being TRBD1 (5 bases). CDR3 size: 13 residues. The germline V gene encodes CDR1 SGHTA and CDR2 FQGNSA. The ends were cut back, 8 bases at V and 0 bases at J, with 10 bases in the middle.

The chain links TRBV25-1 to TRBJ2-3; a weak D match, TRBD2 (5 bases). Deletions cut 5 bases from V and 0 bases from J, with 6 bases between. Germline CDR1 MGHDK, CDR2 SYGVNS. This CDR3 has 13 residues. CDR3 nucleotides: TGTGCCAGCAGTTGGACTAGCACAGATACGCAGTATTTT. This encodes CASSWTSTDTQYF. Complete variable domain (other parts from reference TRBV25-1 and TRBJ2-3): EADIYQTPRYLVIGTGKKITLECSQTMGHDKMYWYQQDPGMELHLIHYSYGVNSTEKGDLSSESTVSRIRTEHFPLTLESARPSHTSQYLCASSWTSTDTQYFGPGTRLTVL.

The V call is TRBV5-1, the J call TRBJ2-1, with D possibly being TRBD2 (6 bases). V was cut by 4 bases and J by 8 bases, with 19 bases left in between. The CDR3 runs 15 residues. Germline-derived CDR1 and CDR2 are SGHRS and YFSETQ. The CDR3 sequence is CASSPPLARGDEQFF. CDR3 sequence (DNA): TGCGCCAGCAGCCCTCCCCTAGCGAGAGGGGATGAGCAGTTCTTC.

The chain combines TRBV20-1 with TRBJ2-2; perhaps TRBD2 as D (6 bases). Germline CDR1 DFQATT, CDR2 SNEGSKA (reference sequence). CDR3 length equals 14 residues. The V and J ends lost 5 bases and 0 bases respectively, with 10 bases between them. CDR3 nucleotides: TGCAGTGCTCCCCGACTAGCGAACACCGGGGAGCTGTTTTTT. It translates to CSAPRLANTGELFF.

V gene TRBV9 combines with J gene TRBJ2-7, with TRBD2 identical over 11 bases. The CDR3 covers 16 residues. Germline CDR1 and CDR2: SGDLS and YYNGEE. The V gene end was trimmed by 0 bases and the J gene end by 2 bases; junction bases not matched to a gene: 4. The CDR3, as DNA: TGTGCCAGCAGCGTAGTTTCTAGCGGGAGGACCTACGAGCAGTACTTC. It is translated as CASSVVSSGRTYEQYF.